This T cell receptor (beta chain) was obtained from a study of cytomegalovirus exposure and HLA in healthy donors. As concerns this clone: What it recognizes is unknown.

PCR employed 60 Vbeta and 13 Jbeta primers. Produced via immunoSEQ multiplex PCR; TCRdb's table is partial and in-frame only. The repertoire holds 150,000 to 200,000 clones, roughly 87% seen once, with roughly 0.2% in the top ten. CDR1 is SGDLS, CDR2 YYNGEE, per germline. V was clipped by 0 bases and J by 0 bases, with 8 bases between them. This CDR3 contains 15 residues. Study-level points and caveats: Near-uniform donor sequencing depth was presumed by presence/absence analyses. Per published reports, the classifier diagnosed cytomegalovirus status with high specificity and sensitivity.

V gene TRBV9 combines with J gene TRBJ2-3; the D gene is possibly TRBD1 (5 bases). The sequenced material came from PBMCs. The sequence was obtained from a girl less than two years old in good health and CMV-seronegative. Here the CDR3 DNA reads TGTGCCAGCAGCGTAGATGGGGCCAGCACAGATACGCAGTATTTT. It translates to CASSVDGASTDTQYF.